The 11 T cell receptor beta chains reported below all come from one sample, sequenced in a study of blood T cells in healthy people across ages. The use of a sample-barcoded 5' primer and a J-beta primer mix characterized a second PCR of roughly 6 to 11 cycles. TCRdb analysed the 5' RACE reads with MiXCR anew, one entry per CDR3 protein. The sample lists 2 million or so distinct CDR3 sequences, 49% occurring once. Specimen: blood. These receptors originate from a woman between 40 and 50 years old in good health.

This clonotype was counted a few times. V gene TRBV7-2 combines with J gene TRBJ2-4, with 10 bases matching TRBD1. Trimming removed 3 bases from V and 3 bases from J; junction bases left unmatched: 5. This CDR3 has 16 amino acids. Germline V gene lookup returns CDR1 SGHTA and CDR2 FQGNSA. The CDR3 loop is CASSLTGGSVKNIQYF. CDR3 nucleotides: TGTGCCAGCAGCTTGACAGGGGGCTCGGTCAAAAACATTCAGTACTTC.

The V and J genes are TRBV4-3 and TRBJ1-4, with 7 bases lining up with TRBD1. The CDR3 is 15 residues long. Germline assignment: CDR1 LGHNA and CDR2 YSLEER. V dropped 0 bases and J dropped 8; count of bases not matched to a gene: 6. The CDR3, as DNA: TGCGCCAGCAGCCAAGATAGGGGGCCTGCAGAAAAACTGTTTTTT. Protein: CASSQDRGPAEKLFF.

The chain is built from TRBV28 and TRBJ1-2, with TRBD1 matching over 8 bases. Germline-derived CDR1 and CDR2 are MDHEN and SYDVKM. The CDR3 has 15 residues. V was clipped by 2 bases and J by 3 bases; unmatched bases: 5. This CDR3 reads CASSLSTGGHYGYTF. In DNA, the CDR3 is TGTGCCAGCAGTTTAAGTACAGGGGGACACTATGGCTACACCTTC.

V gene TRBV15 combines with J gene TRBJ1-5, with D perhaps matching TRBD1 (6 bases). V was trimmed by 5 bases and J by 0 bases, leaving 11 bases between them. Germline-derived CDR1 and CDR2 are LNHNV and YYDKDF (reference sequence). CDR3 length: 15 residues. The CDR3 bases are TGTGCCACCAGCCCGGGGGCGGATAGCAATCAGCCCCAGCATTTT. Translated, it gives CATSPGADSNQPQHF.

The gene calls are TRBV5-1 and TRBJ1-4; 10 nucleotides agree with TRBD1. The trim removed 2 bases at V and 7 bases at J, leaving 8 bases unmatched. There are 16 residues in the CDR3. Germline V gene sequence: CDR1 SGHRS, CDR2 YFSETQ. As DNA, the CDR3 is TGCGCCAGCAGCTTAGTAAGCCGGGACAGGGGTGAAAAACTGTTTTTT. Translating gives CASSLVSRDRGEKLFF.

The chain links TRBV5-6 to TRBJ2-5, with no clear D. The V end was cut by 1 base, the J end by 3 bases, with 13 bases between. The CDR3 is 15 amino acids. Germline assignment: CDR1 SGHDT and CDR2 YYEEEE. In DNA form, the CDR3 reads TGTGCCAGCAGCTTGCTGTTAGGTCAGGAAGAGACCCAGTACTTC. As protein: CASSLLLGQEETQYF.

The V gene is TRBV6-5, the J gene TRBJ1-6; no clear D. Germline CDR1 MNHEY, CDR2 SVGAGI. This CDR3 is built from 18 residues. Trimming pared 0 bases from V and 0 bases from J, leaving 12 bases between. Here the CDR3 reads CASSYSTAPSSYNSPLHF. The CDR3 DNA follows: TGTGCCAGCAGTTACTCCACAGCGCCCAGCTCCTATAATTCACCCCTCCACTTT.

This clonotype was counted only a few times. V gene TRBV6-5 combines with J gene TRBJ2-5, with 7 bases that match TRBD1. Looked up from germline, CDR1 is MNHEY and CDR2 is SVGAGI. The CDR3 has 14 amino acids. Germline trimming cut 6 bases from V and 4 bases from J; bases unmatched to any gene: 8. CDR3 region: CASSRSRQGETQYF. In DNA, the CDR3 is TGTGCCAGCAGCCGATCTAGACAGGGAGAGACCCAGTACTTC.

This clonotype appeared a few times. The chain uses TRBV20-1 and TRBJ2-5; possibly TRBD1 or TRBD2 for D (5 bases each). Germline V gene lookup returns CDR1 DFQATT and CDR2 SNEGSKA (reference sequence). This CDR3 has 12 amino acids. V was clipped by 4 bases and J by 4 bases, with 10 bases between them. The CDR3 region is CSATGTTETQYF. CDR3 nucleotides: TGCAGTGCTACCGGGACCACAGAGACCCAGTACTTC.

This clonotype was picked up a small number of times. The chain uses TRBV20-1 and TRBJ2-1; D may be TRBD2 (5 bases). Germline values: CDR1 DFQATT, CDR2 SNEGSKA (reference sequence). The V and J ends lost 8 bases and 0 bases respectively, with 20 bases between them. This CDR3 comprises 16 residues. The CDR3 reads CSRDKLPGNSYNEQFF. CDR3 sequence (DNA): TGCAGTCGAGATAAACTACCGGGGAACTCCTACAATGAGCAGTTCTTC.

The V and J genes are TRBV3-1 and TRBJ1-2; TRBD1 matches at 8 bases. Trimming took 4 bases from V and 10 from J; bases not matched to a gene: 5. CDR1 is LGHDT and CDR2 is YNNKEL in the germline V gene (reference sequence). The length of the CDR3 is 12 residues. CDR3 residues: CASSLGQGDYTF. The DNA of the CDR3 is TGTGCCAGCAGCCTAGGACAGGGCGACTACACCTTC. Complete variable domain (other parts from reference TRBV3-1 and TRBJ1-2): DTAVSQTPKYLVTQMGNDKSIKCEQNLGHDTMYWYKQDSKKFLKIMFSYNNKELIINETVPNRFSPKSPDKAHLNLHINSLELGDSAVYFCASSLGQGDYTFGSGTRLTVV.